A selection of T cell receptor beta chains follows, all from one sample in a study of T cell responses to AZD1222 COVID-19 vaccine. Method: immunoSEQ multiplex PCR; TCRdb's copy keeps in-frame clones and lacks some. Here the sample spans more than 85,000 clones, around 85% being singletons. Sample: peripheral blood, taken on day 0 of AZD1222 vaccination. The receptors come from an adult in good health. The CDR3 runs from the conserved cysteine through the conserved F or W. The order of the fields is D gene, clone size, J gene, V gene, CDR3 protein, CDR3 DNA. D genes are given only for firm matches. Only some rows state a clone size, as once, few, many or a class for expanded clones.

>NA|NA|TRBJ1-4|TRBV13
CASKLQASTNEKLFF
TGTGCCAGCAAACTTCAGGCGTCAACTAATGAAAAACTGTTTTTT
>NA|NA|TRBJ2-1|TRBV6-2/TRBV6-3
CASSYPEQLSYNEQFF
TGTGCCAGCAGTTACCCGGAACAACTTTCCTACAATGAGCAGTTCTTC
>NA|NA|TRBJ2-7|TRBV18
CASSQVGDSSYEQYF
TGTGCCAGCTCACAGGTTGGCGACAGCTCCTACGAGCAGTACTTC
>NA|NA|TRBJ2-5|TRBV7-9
CASSLGHLQETQYF
TGTGCCAGCAGCTTAGGACACCTCCAAGAGACCCAGTACTTC
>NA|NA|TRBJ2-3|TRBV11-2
CASSLDRQDTQYF
TGTGCCAGCAGCTTAGATCGCCAGGATACGCAGTATTTT
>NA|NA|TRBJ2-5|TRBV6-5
CASKGEETQYF
TGTGCCAGCAAGGGAGAAGAGACCCAGTACTTC
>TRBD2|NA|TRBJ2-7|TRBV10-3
CAIRGGRFYEQYF
TGTGCCATCAGGGGGGGGAGATTTTACGAGCAGTACTTC
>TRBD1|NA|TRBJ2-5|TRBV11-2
CASSQTGGRETQYF
TGTGCCAGCAGCCAGACAGGGGGAAGGGAGACCCAGTACTTC
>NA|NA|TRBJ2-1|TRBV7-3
CASSSASTHEQFF
TGTGCCAGCAGCTCCGCTAGCACGCATGAGCAGTTCTTC
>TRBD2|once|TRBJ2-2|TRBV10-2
CASKTSGSINTGELFF
TGCGCCAGCAAGACTAGCGGGAGTATCAACACCGGGGAGCTGTTTTTT
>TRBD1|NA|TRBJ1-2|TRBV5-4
CASSSVQGSGYTF
TGTGCCAGCAGTTCAGTACAGGGGTCTGGCTACACCTTC
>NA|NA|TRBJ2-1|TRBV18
CASSPNDAQGNYNEQFF
TGTGCCAGCTCACCAAACGACGCGCAGGGTAACTACAATGAGCAGTTCTTC
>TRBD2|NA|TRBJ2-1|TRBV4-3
CASSRAGVSYEQFF
TGCGCCAGCAGCCGAGCGGGAGTCTCGTATGAGCAGTTCTTC
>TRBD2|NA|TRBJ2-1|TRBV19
CASNSGRNYNEQFF
TGTGCCAGTAATAGCGGGAGGAACTACAATGAGCAGTTCTTC
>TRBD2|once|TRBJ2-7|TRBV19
CASSDLAAYEQYF
TGTGCCAGTAGCGATCTAGCGGCCTACGAGCAGTACTTC
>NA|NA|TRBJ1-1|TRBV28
CASFKGEFRVAFF
TGTGCCAGCTTTAAGGGGGAGTTCAGGGTTGCTTTCTTT
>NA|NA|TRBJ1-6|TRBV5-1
CASSLSADTIYNSPLHF
TGCGCCAGCAGCCTCTCCGCGGACACAATCTATAATTCACCCCTCCACTTT
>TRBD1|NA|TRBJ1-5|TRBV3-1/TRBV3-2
CASSLGQGDQPQHF
TGTGCCAGCAGCCTCGGACAGGGGGACCAGCCCCAGCATTTT
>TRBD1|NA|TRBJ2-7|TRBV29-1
CSATRGQNEQYF
TGCAGCGCGACCAGGGGGCAGAACGAGCAGTACTTC
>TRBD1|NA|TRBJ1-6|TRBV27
CASSSQGVWNNSPLHF
TGTGCCAGCAGTTCGCAGGGGGTCTGGAATAATTCACCCCTCCACTTT
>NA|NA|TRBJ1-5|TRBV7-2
CASSLVDGTNQPQHF
TGTGCCAGCAGCTTAGTCGACGGAACAAATCAGCCCCAGCATTTT
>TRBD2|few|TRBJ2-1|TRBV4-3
CASSQETSGSYNEQFF
TGCGCCAGCAGCCAAGAAACTAGCGGCTCCTACAATGAGCAGTTCTTC
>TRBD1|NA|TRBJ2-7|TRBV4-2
CASSQNRQGAYEQYF
TGTGCCAGCAGCCAAAATCGACAGGGCGCCTACGAGCAGTACTTC
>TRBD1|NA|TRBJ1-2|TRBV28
CASSPGTGLNYGYTF
TGTGCCAGCAGTCCCGGGACAGGATTGAACTATGGCTACACCTTC
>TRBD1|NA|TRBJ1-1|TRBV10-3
CAISESGGDSEAFF
TGTGCCATCAGTGAGTCGGGGGGGGACAGTGAAGCTTTCTTT
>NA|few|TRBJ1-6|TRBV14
CASSQDPGSSSPLHF
TGTGCCAGCAGCCAAGATCCGGGATCAAGCTCACCCCTCCACTTT
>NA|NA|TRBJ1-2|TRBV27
CASSSRLGGVSYGYTF
TGTGCCAGCAGCAGCCGACTAGGGGGGGTGAGCTATGGCTACACCTTC
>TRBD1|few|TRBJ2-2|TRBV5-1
CASSTGQGNTGELFF
TGCGCCAGCAGCACGGGACAGGGGAACACCGGGGAGCTGTTTTTT
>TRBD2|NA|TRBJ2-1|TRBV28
CASSPLGGLADNEQFF
TGTGCCAGCAGCCCGCTAGGGGGACTAGCGGACAATGAGCAGTTCTTC
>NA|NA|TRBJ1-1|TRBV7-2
CASSWQGAMNTEAFF
TGTGCCAGCAGCTGGCAAGGGGCAATGAACACTGAAGCTTTCTTT
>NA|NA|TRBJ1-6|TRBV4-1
CASSQDLEGTGSPLHF
TGCGCCAGCAGCCAAGATTTGGAGGGAACGGGCTCACCCCTCCACTTT
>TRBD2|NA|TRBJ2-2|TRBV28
CASSLDGLARSGELFF
TGTGCCAGCAGTTTAGATGGACTAGCGAGGTCCGGGGAGCTGTTTTTT
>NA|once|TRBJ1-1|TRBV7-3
CASSLNRESEAFF
TGTGCCAGCAGCTTAAACAGGGAGTCTGAAGCTTTCTTT
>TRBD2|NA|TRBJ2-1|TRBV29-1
CSVGRLAGEGNEQFF
TGCAGCGTTGGCCGACTAGCGGGAGAGGGCAATGAGCAGTTCTTC
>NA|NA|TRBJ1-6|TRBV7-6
CASSLAGGPSPLHF
TGTGCCAGCAGCTTAGCCGGGGGACCTTCACCCCTCCACTTT
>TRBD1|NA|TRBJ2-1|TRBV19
CASSSSVMTGQGKNEQFF
TGTGCCAGTAGTTCCAGCGTCATGACGGGACAGGGGAAAAATGAGCAGTTCTTC
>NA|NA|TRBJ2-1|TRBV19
CASSEGMQRRGEQFF
TGTGCCAGTAGTGAGGGGATGCAACGTAGGGGTGAGCAGTTCTTC
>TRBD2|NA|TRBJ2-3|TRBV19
CATKRLAEEVDTQYF
TGTGCCACCAAGAGACTAGCGGAAGAGGTAGATACGCAGTATTTT
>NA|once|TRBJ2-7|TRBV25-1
CASSESTGYEQYF
TGTGCCAGCAGTGAATCTACAGGCTACGAGCAGTACTTC
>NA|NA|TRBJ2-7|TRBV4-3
CASSQDYSYEQYF
TGCGCCAGCAGCCAAGATTACAGCTACGAGCAGTACTTC
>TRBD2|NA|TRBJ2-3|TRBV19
CASSIALAGGEDTQYF
TGTGCCAGTAGTATAGCACTAGCGGGCGGGGAAGATACGCAGTATTTT
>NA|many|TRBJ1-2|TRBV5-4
CASSSQTTPGYGYTF
TGTGCCAGCAGCTCACAAACCACCCCTGGCTATGGCTACACCTTC